This T cell receptor (beta chain) was retrieved from a study of blood T cell repertoires in COVID-19. Overall study context: The United States, Italy and Spain provided the acute and convalescent COVID-19 samples.

Sequencing was performed with immunoSEQ multiplex PCR; in TCRdb, only in-frame clones are kept and a portion is missing. The sample yields around 200,000 clones, under 90% seen once. This clone was observed a single time. Trimming took off 5 bases at V and 2 bases at J, with 12 bases between the two ends. Germline-derived CDR1 and CDR2 are SGHTA and FQGNSA. CDR3 size: 14 residues. This chain uses TRBV7-2 with TRBJ2-5; D is possibly TRBD2 (6 bases). The sample was peripheral blood. This TCR came from a woman aged 80 or older with active or convalescent COVID-19. CDR3 bases: TGTGCCAGCAGCCCAGAGGGAGGACAAGAGACCCAGTACTTC. Its protein is CASSPEGGQETQYF.